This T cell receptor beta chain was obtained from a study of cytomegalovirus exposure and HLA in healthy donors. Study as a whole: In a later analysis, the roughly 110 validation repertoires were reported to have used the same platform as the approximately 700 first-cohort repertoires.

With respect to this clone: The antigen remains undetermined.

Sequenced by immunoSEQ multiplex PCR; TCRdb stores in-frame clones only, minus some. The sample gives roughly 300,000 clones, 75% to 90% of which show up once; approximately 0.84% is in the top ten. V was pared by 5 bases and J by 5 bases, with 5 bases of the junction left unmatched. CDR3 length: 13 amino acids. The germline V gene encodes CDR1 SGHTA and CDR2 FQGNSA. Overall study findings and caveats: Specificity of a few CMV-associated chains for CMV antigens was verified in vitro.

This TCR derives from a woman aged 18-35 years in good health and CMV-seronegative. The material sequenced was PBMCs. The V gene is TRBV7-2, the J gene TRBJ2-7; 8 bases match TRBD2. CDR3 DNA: TGTGCCAGCAGCCGCTCGGGGGGGGACGAGCAGTACTTC. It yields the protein CASSRSGGDEQYF.